This T cell receptor (beta chain) was identified in a study of CD8 T cells in Susac syndrome. This clonotype was counted only a few times. The antigen is unknown. Study-level points and caveats: The peak of CD8+ clonal expansion in Susac was seen in TEMRA cells and active patients.

This CDR3 comprises 14 residues. The junction had 5 bases not matched to a gene; V was cut back by 3 bases and J by 5 bases. Germline CDR1 SGHAT, CDR2 FQNNGV. The RNA, about 0.45 to 1 ug, was put through reverse transcription using random hexamers. TCRdb processed the immunoSEQ multiplex PCR reads anew with MiXCR; each CDR3 protein has one entry. In the table there are about 83,000 distinct CDR3 sequences, roughly 96% of which are singletons. Sequencing was performed on CD8+ T cells from PBMCs. The receptor was derived from a human donor with Susac syndrome. This chain uses TRBV11-2 with TRBJ2-7; 9 nucleotides match TRBD1. This CDR3 reads CASSFPRDRDEQYF. CDR3 nucleotides: TGTGCCAGCAGCTTCCCCCGGGACAGGGACGAGCAGTACTTC.